Each of the 6 T cell receptor beta chains below was sequenced from the same sample in a study of blood T cell repertoires in COVID-19. Sequencing was performed with immunoSEQ multiplex PCR; in TCRdb, only in-frame clones are kept and a portion is missing. The sample lists fewer than 250,000 clones, 80% to 90% occurring once. Sequenced: peripheral blood. The receptors shown here come from a woman aged 70 to 79 with acute or convalescent COVID-19.

The chain carries TRBV10-3 and TRBJ1-5; TRBD1 matches 9 bases. The V segment lost 2 bases and the J segment 4 bases; nucleotides outside the gene matches: 15. The CDR3 sequence is 19 residues long. Germline V lookup: CDR1 ENHRY, CDR2 SYGVKD. CDR3 nucleotides: TGTGCCATCAGTGAGAATCGGTTGCCACAGGGGGCTAGGAATCAGCCCCAGCATTTT. It yields the protein CAISENRLPQGARNQPQHF.

The chain employs TRBV7-6 and TRBJ2-1, with 7 bases aligning to TRBD1. CDR3 length: 16 amino acids. V gave up 4 bases and J gave up 2 bases; unmatched junction bases: 8. Germline CDR1 and CDR2: SGHVS and FNYEAQ. CDR3 sequence reads: CASSSRQGMAYNEQFF. CDR3 DNA: TGTGCCAGCAGCTCCCGACAGGGAATGGCCTACAATGAGCAGTTCTTC.

The chain links TRBV6-5 to TRBJ2-7; D is unclear. The V gene's germline CDR1 is MNHEY and CDR2 SVGAGI. The CDR3 contains 13 residues. Trimming stripped 4 bases from V and 3 bases from J, with 10 bases between. CDR3 amino acids: CASSSPGSYEQYF. The DNA for the CDR3 is TGTGCCAGCAGTTCCCCCGGTAGCTACGAGCAGTACTTC.

In regard to this clone: This sample also contains other DNA sequences that code for the same CDR3. The CDR3, as DNA: TGTGCCAGCTCACCCGATAGGGGCTCTGGAAACACCATATATTTT. Its translation: CASSPDRGSGNTIYF. The chain employs TRBV18 and TRBJ1-3, with D possibly matching TRBD1 (5 bases). The CDR3 is 15 amino acids. Germline CDR1 and CDR2: KGHSH and LQKENI. With 3 bases removed from V and 0 bases from J, the gap between germline ends came to 9 bases.

This clone was counted a single time. The chain uses TRBV28 and TRBJ1-1; D perhaps matches TRBD1 (6 bases). The germline V and J ends were trimmed by 2 bases and 4 bases, with 14 bases remaining between them. CDR3 length: 15 residues. Germline CDR1 is MDHEN and CDR2 is SYDVKM. CDR3 loop: CASSLRLTGRTEAFF. The CDR3 DNA reads as TGTGCCAGCAGTTTACGCCTGACAGGCCGCACTGAAGCTTTCTTT.

The rearrangement links TRBV2 to TRBJ1-3, with D possibly being TRBD1 (5 bases). The germline CDR1 and CDR2 sequences are SNHLY and FYNNEI. This CDR3 is built from 15 residues. Trimming took 6 bases from V and 1 from J, leaving 13 bases between them. The CDR3, as DNA: TGTGCCAGCAGCCCGACAGTATCTTCTGGAAACACCATATATTTT. It codes for CASSPTVSSGNTIYF.